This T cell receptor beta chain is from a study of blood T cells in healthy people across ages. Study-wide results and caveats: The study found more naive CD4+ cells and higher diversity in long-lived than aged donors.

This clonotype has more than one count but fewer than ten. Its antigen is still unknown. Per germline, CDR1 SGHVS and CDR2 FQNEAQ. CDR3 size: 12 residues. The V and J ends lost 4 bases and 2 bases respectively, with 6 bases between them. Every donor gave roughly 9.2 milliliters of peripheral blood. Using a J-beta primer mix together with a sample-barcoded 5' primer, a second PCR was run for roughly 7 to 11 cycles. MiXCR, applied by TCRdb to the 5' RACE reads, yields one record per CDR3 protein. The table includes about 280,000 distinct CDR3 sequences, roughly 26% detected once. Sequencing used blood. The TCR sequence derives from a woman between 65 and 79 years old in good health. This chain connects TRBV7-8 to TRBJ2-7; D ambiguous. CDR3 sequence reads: CASSYEPYEQYF. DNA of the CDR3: TGTGCCAGCAGCTACGAACCCTACGAGCAGTACTTC. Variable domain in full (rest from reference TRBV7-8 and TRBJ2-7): GAGVSQSPRYKVAKRGQDVALRCDPISGHVSLFWYQQALGQGPEFLTYFQNEAQLDKSGLPSDRFFAERPEGSVSTLKIQRTQQEDSAVYLCASSYEPYEQYFGPGTRLTVT.